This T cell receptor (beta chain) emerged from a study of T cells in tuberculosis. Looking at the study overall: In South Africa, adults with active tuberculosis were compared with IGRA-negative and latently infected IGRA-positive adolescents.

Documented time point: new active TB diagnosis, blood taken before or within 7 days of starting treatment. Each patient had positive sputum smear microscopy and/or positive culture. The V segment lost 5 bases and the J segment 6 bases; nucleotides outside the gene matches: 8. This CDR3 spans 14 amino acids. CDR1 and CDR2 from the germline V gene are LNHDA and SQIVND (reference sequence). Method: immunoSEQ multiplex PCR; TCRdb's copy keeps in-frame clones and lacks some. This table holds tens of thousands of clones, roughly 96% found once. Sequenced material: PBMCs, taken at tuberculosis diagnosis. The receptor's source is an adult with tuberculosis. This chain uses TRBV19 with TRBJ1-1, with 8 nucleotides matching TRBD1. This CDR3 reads CASSDGTGSPEAFF. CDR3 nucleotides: TGTGCCAGTAGTGACGGGACAGGTTCACCTGAAGCTTTCTTT.